The 17 T cell receptor beta chains in this list originate from one sample, sequenced in a study of beta chain features in type 1 diabetes (dated by TCRdb to about 2018). Receptor amplification or capture employed the immunoSEQ multiplex PCR assay. The High Capacity cDNA Reverse Transcription Kit was used to reverse transcribe all of the isolated RNA, meaning that expressed TCRB transcripts were what got sequenced. This immuneACCESS table, as held by TCRdb, lists in-frame sequences with V and J called but not all clones. Of the missing ones, under half trace to an unresolved V gene in checked studies; the others have no known cause. Here the sample has around 450,000 clones; about an eighth occur a single time. The ten largest make up approximately 0.045% of the sample. The material sequenced was naive CD4+ T cells from blood. The meaning of the sample's cell subset or site label: true naive CD4+ T cells. The receptors originated from a woman aged 18 to 35 in good health.

This clone occurred a few times. The rearrangement joins TRBV7-2 to TRBJ1-1; D uncertain. CDR3 length equals 13 residues. Germline CDR1 SGHTA, CDR2 FQGNSA. V was shortened by 1 base and J by 3 bases, with 6 bases between the two germline ends. The CDR3 DNA follows: TGTGCCAGCAGCTTAGGTGGGGACACTGAAGCTTTCTTT. Protein sequence: CASSLGGDTEAFF.

This clone was seen more than once but under ten times. This chain links TRBV5-1 with TRBJ2-3; D not certain. The CDR3 extends over 10 amino acids. Germline loops: CDR1 SGHRS, CDR2 YFSETQ. The V end lost 7 bases, the J end lost 6 bases, and 6 bases lay between the germline ends. CDR3 sequence: CASGSDTQYF. The CDR3 nucleotides read TGCGCCAGCGGGTCTGATACGCAGTATTTT.

This clone was picked up a small number of times. The genes are TRBV5-1 and TRBJ2-5, with D hard to call. The CDR3 extends over 13 amino acids. V dropped 0 bases and J dropped 5 bases, with 8 bases sitting between them. Germline loops: CDR1 SGHRS, CDR2 YFSETQ. CDR3 sequence reads: CASSLGWRETQYF. The DNA for the CDR3 is TGCGCCAGCAGCTTGGGTTGGCGGGAGACCCAGTACTTC. The variable domain in full, completed from reference TRBV5-1 and TRBJ2-5, reads KAGVTQTPRYLIKTRGQQVTLSCSPISGHRSVSWYQQTPGQGLQFLFEYFSETQRNKGNFPGRFSGRQFSNSRSEMNVSTLELGDSALYLCASSLGWRETQYFGPGTRLLVL.

This clone was counted between two and nine times. The gene calls are TRBV7-8 and TRBJ1-6; D ambiguous. The CDR3 spans 16 residues. V lost 5 bases and J 8 bases, leaving 19 bases between the germline ends. Germline CDR1 reads SGHVS; CDR2 reads FQNEAQ. Here the CDR3 DNA reads TGTGCCAGCAGCATATTCGGACGGACTCTAGATTCACCCCTCCACTTT. Amino acids: CASSIFGRTLDSPLHF.

The chain recombines TRBV19 with TRBJ2-2; D is unresolved. Deletions cut 7 bases from V and 5 bases from J, with 14 bases between. CDR1 is LNHDA, CDR2 SQIVND, per germline (reference sequence). This CDR3 is 14 amino acids long. The CDR3 sequence is CASKEWAETGELFF. Here the CDR3 DNA reads TGTGCCAGTAAGGAGTGGGCGGAAACCGGGGAGCTGTTTTTT.

This clone was recorded a few times. This chain links TRBV7-2 with TRBJ2-1, with 9 bases identical to TRBD1. With 0 bases clipped from V and 5 bases from J, the junction kept 5 bases outside the gene matches. Germline CDR1 and CDR2: SGHTA and FQGNSA. This CDR3 is built from 16 residues. The CDR3 nucleotides are TGTGCCAGCAGCTTAGCGAGGACAGGGGTTAACAATGAGCAGTTCTTC. Translation: CASSLARTGVNNEQFF.

The sample holds a few counts of this clone. V gene TRBV4-2 combines with J gene TRBJ1-1; weak D call: TRBD1 (6 bases). The CDR3 contains 14 residues. V lost 2 bases and J 10 bases, leaving 17 bases between the germline ends. Germline CDR1 is LGHNA and CDR2 is YNFKEQ. The CDR3 bases are TGTGCCAGCAGCCAACCTTCAGGGGAGGTTATAGCTTTCTTT. Protein: CASSQPSGEVIAFF.

The V call is TRBV7-2, the J call TRBJ2-7; unclear D gene. Deletions cut 6 bases from V and 4 bases from J, with 10 bases between. Looked up from germline, CDR1 is SGHTA and CDR2 is FQGNSA. This CDR3 contains 12 residues. The CDR3 loop is CASSYLGYEQYF. The CDR3 DNA follows: TGTGCCAGCAGTTACCTTGGGTACGAGCAGTACTTC.

The chain couples TRBV28 to TRBJ1-1; tentative D call: TRBD1 (6 bases). The CDR3 is 13 amino acids. Germline values: CDR1 MDHEN, CDR2 SYDVKM. V lost 6 bases and J 4 bases, leaving 12 bases between the germline ends. CDR3 sequence: CASSWGRGTEAFF. The CDR3 nucleotides read TGTGCCAGCAGCTGGGGCAGGGGCACTGAAGCTTTCTTT.

The chain employs TRBV29-1 and TRBJ2-3; 7 nucleotides agree with TRBD1. J gave up 2 bases and V 2 bases, and 1 base lay outside the gene matches. Germline CDR1 and CDR2: SQVTM and ANQGSEA. The CDR3 sequence is 13 residues long. The CDR3 here is CSVEKGATDTQYF. The CDR3 DNA sequence: TGCAGCGTTGAAAAGGGGGCCACAGATACGCAGTATTTT.

This clone has only a few counts. The chain links TRBV29-1 to TRBJ1-2; 10 bases fit TRBD1. CDR1 SQVTM and CDR2 ANQGSEA come from the germline V gene. This CDR3 is built from 14 residues. V shed 6 bases and J 6 bases; nucleotides not matched to a gene: 10. CDR3 loop: CSVGTGTGDHGYTF. The CDR3, as DNA: TGCAGCGTCGGGACCGGGACAGGGGATCATGGCTACACCTTC. Drawing the rest from reference TRBV29-1 and TRBJ1-2, the complete variable domain is SAVISQKPSRDICQRGTSLTIQCQVDSQVTMMFWYRQQPGQSLTLIATANQGSEATYESGFVIDKFPISRPNLTFSTLTVSNMSPEDSSIYLCSVGTGTGDHGYTFGSGTRLTVV.

The chain has TRBV5-1 and TRBJ1-2; D remains unclear. V was pared by 4 bases and J by 3 bases, with 13 bases between. This CDR3 is 14 amino acids long. Germline V gives CDR1 SGHRS, CDR2 YFSETQ. The CDR3 DNA follows: TGCGCCAGCAGCCCGGGCTGGCAGGACTATGGCTACACCTTC. It is translated as CASSPGWQDYGYTF.

The chain uses TRBV25-1 and TRBJ1-5; D might be TRBD1 (6 bases). This CDR3 is 16 amino acids long. The germline gives CDR1 MGHDK, CDR2 SYGVNS. The V end was cut by 4 bases, the J end by 0 bases, with 13 bases between. The CDR3 DNA sequence: TGTGCCAGCAGTGTACACCCAGGGGATAGCAATCAGCCCCAGCATTTT. Its protein product is CASSVHPGDSNQPQHF.

The chain is built from TRBV29-1 and TRBJ1-4, with 7 bases matching TRBD1. The CDR3 contains 13 residues. V was clipped by 2 bases and J by 7 bases; unmatched bases: 4. Germline loops: CDR1 SQVTM, CDR2 ANQGSEA. The CDR3 loop reads CSVEKGASEKLFF. Here the CDR3 DNA reads TGCAGCGTTGAAAAGGGGGCTAGTGAAAAACTGTTTTTT.

This rearrangement joins TRBV6-6 to TRBJ2-7; D is tentatively TRBD1 or TRBD2 (5 bases each). CDR1 is MNHNY and CDR2 is SVGAGI in the germline V gene (reference sequence). CDR3 length: 10 residues. Trimming stripped 10 bases from V and 5 bases from J, with 9 bases between. For the CDR3, the DNA is TGTGCCACGTGGGGGAACGAGCAGTACTTC. It encodes CATWGNEQYF.

This clone was observed a handful of times. The chain links TRBV6-5 to TRBJ1-5; unclear D gene. Trimming took off 2 bases at V and 9 bases at J, with 11 bases between the two ends. Germline values: CDR1 MNHEY, CDR2 SVGAGI. The CDR3 runs to 13 residues. DNA of the CDR3: TGTGCCAGCAGTTACGGGCCTTATTGGCCCCAGCATTTT. Translated, it gives CASSYGPYWPQHF.

The V and J genes are TRBV5-4 and TRBJ1-2; 8 bases agree with TRBD1. The CDR3 has 14 residues. V lost 6 bases and J lost 7; bases outside the gene matches: 11. Per the germline V gene, CDR1 is SGHNT and CDR2 is YYREEE (reference sequence). CDR3 in DNA: TGTGCCAGCAACCCGCACCAGGGGGCCGGTGGCTACACCTTC. Amino acids: CASNPHQGAGGYTF. Full variable domain (remainder filled in from reference TRBV5-4 and TRBJ1-2): ETGVTQSPTHLIKTRGQQVTLRCSSQSGHNTVSWYQQALGQGPQFIFQYYREEENGRGNFPPRFSGLQFPNYSSELNVNALELDDSALYLCASNPHQGAGGYTFGSGTRLTVV.